The subject of this entry is one TCR beta chain. The clone's antigen remains unknown. No base quality values were provided; no much bigger clone lies one nucleotide off. The data belong to a study of CD8+ T cells in alopecia areata (dated by TCRdb to between 2017 and 2018). Regarding the study in general: Treated patients were enrolled in an open-label pilot trial of oral tofacitinib, 5 to 10 mg twice daily, for moderate-to-severe alopecia areata. Tofacitinib was administered for 6 to 18 months, and 6 months of follow-up off drug were then conducted to assess delayed response and recurrence. For the treated patients, the SALT score, which quantifies what percentage of scalp surface area is affected, served as the measure of disease severity. In both human patients and the C3H/HeJ mouse model, the study applied high-throughput TCRbeta sequencing to look at T cell clonal expansion in alopecia areata. In humans, TCRbeta sequencing was performed on scalp tissue and on sorted CD4+ and CD8+ peripheral blood T cells from healthy controls and from patients with patchy or totalis/universalis alopecia areata. Biopsies were taken from tofacitinib-treated patients at baseline and at 4 and 24 weeks of treatment, and a later scalp biopsy was taken in several of the tofacitinib-treated patients. Scalp clonality was compared across normal scalp (n=4), patchy alopecia areata scalp (n=8), and alopecia totalis/universalis scalp (n=8). RNA was extracted with the PAXgene miRNA kit for fixed scalp, the miRNeasy kit for PBMCs, and the RNeasy kit for mouse skin. immunoSEQ multiplex PCR using 35 Vbeta forward primers and 13 Jbeta reverse primers was used to amplify TCRbeta CDR3 regions.

Here is what the overall study found, with its caveats: Unlike mouse skin, where gammadelta T cells dominate, normal human skin contains resident alphabeta T cells that get sequenced too, which complicates analysis of the scalp TCR repertoire. Because the treated cohort was small and included a single nonresponder, larger studies are needed to assess links between baseline CD8+ expansion and response. Many expanded lesional clones persisted in scalp and blood during tofacitinib treatment, which may partly explain relapse after stopping treatment. Tofacitinib significantly decreased scalp clonality and the number of expanded CD8+ clones among the top 100 scalp clones. Shared TCR sequences between patients were less evident than in mice, which may be partly attributable to HLA diversity in the patient population. Compared with normal scalp, lesional scalp, particularly in alopecia totalis/universalis, had higher clonality and more expanded CD8+ clones, which suggests antigenic drive.

Library preparation was by the immunoSEQ multiplex PCR assay. For TCR sequencing, RNA was extracted from every sample and reverse transcribed into cDNA to serve as template. SuperScript III was used to make first-strand cDNA, primed with a 2:1 mix of oligo-dT and random hexamers. A synthetic immune receptor repertoire was used to gauge amplification bias, and whatever bias remained was removed computationally. Per the source publication's procedure: Raw reads were preprocessed for error removal, and CDR3 was defined according to IMGT conventions as running from the conserved cysteine to phenylalanine. Clonality was computed by normalizing Shannon entropy by log2 of the number of productive unique TCRs and subtracting the result from 1. Scalp TCRbeta sequences were cross-referenced with sorted blood CD4 and CD8 repertoires so that the CD4 or CD8 identity of scalp clones could be inferred. In TCRdb, the immuneACCESS table is reduced to in-frame sequences with V and J assigned. These tables do not hold every clone; where another copy was compared, an unresolved V gene accounts for under half, and the others remain unexplained. That table furnishes V, J and clone size, whereas the DNA furnished D and trimming. Recorded for this sample are hundreds of thousands of clones; 58% of them occurred a single time. Approximately 2% of the sample is in the top ten clones.

From cysteine to phenylalanine, the CDR3 is 14 amino acids long. The sequence is cut down to CDR3 DNA, 42 bases in frame from base 1. The trim is 8 bases for V and 7 bases for J, with a gap of 20 bases between the germline ends. Reading the germline V gene (reference sequence) gives CDR1 SGHNT and CDR2 YYREEE. The time point label here, explained by the study, means: about 25 weeks on oral tofacitinib. The treatment or condition label for this specimen denotes: oral pan-JAK inhibitor, 5-10 mg twice daily. Peripheral blood and lesional scalp punch biopsies were obtained from patients with alopecia areata. After PBMCs were isolated by density centrifugation and stained for CD3, CD4 and CD8, a FACSAria was used to sort CD4+ and CD8+ T cells.

The chain is assembled from TRBV5-4 and TRBJ2-3; TRBD1 is possibly the D segment (5 matching bases). The origin of this receptor is a human donor with alopecia areata. Sequenced here: CD4+ T cells sorted from blood, sampled at week 24, from a patient treated with tofacitinib. The CDR3 has the sequence CASTAIQDLNTQYF. The DNA reads TGTGCCAGTACCGCAATACAGGACCTGAATACGCAGTATTTT.